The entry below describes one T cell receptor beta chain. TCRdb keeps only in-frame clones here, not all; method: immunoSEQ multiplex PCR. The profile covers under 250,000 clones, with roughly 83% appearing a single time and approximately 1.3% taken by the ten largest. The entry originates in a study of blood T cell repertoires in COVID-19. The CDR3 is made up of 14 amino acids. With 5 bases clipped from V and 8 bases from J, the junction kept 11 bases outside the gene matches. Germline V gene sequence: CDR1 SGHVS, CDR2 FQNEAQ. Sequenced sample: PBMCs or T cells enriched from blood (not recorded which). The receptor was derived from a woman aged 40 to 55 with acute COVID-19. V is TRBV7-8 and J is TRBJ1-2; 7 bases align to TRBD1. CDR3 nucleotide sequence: TGTGCCAGCAGCCCGAGGTTAGGGGGCCGGGGCTACACCTTC. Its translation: CASSPRLGGRGYTF.